This T cell receptor (beta chain) was sequenced in a study of T cells in Graves' hyperthyroidism and ophthalmopathy. Study-wide findings and caveats: Within blood appeared most thyroid clonotypes that had expanded above 0.001.

Each diagnosis was grounded in clinical symptoms, serum thyroxine and TRAb, thyroid ultrasound, and orbital computed tomography. TCR beta CDR3 region amplification was performed from RNA transcripts. The TCR CDR3 was amplified in a first-round RT-PCR using the HTBI primer set. TCRdb re-called the multiplex PCR reads with MiXCR, one entry per CDR3 protein. The table shows 600,000 or so distinct CDR3 sequences, with about 43% occurring only once. This clonotype was observed a handful of times. The antigen remains unidentified. The sequence was obtained from a woman between 18 and 30 years old with Graves' hyperthyroidism. Material for sequencing was peripheral blood or thyroid tissue (not recorded which).

CDR3 sequence (DNA): TGTGCCAGCAGCTCTCAGGGCAGTACGAACACTGAAGCTTTCTTT. Protein sequence: CASSSQGSTNTEAFF. The chain has TRBV7-9 and TRBJ1-1, with D possibly matching TRBD1 (5 bases). Germline lookup yields CDR1 SEHNR and CDR2 FQNEAQ (reference sequence). There are 15 residues in the CDR3. V lost 4 bases to trimming and J lost 1 base, with 13 bases between them. Supplemented by reference TRBV7-9 and TRBJ1-1, the full variable domain reads DTGVSQNPRHKITKRGQNVTFRCDPISEHNRLYWYRQTLGQGPEFLTYFQNEAQLEKSRLLSDRFSAERPKGSFSTLEIQRTEQGDSAMYLCASSSQGSTNTEAFFGQGTRLTVV.